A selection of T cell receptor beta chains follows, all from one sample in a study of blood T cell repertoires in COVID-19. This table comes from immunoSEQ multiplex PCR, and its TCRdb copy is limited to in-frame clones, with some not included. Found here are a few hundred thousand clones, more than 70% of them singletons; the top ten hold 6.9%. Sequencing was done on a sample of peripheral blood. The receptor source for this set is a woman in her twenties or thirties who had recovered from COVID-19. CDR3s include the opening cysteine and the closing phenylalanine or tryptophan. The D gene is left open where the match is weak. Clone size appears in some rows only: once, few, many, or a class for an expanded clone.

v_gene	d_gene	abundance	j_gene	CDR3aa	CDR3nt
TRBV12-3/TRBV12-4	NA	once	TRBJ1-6	CASGANSPLHF	TGTGCCAGTGGGGCTAATTCACCCCTCCACTTT
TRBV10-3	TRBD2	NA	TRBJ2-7	CAISDSAGDSYEQYF	TGTGCCATCAGTGACTCTGCGGGAGACAGCTACGAGCAGTACTTC
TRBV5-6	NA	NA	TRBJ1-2	CASSLEADYPDYGYTF	TGTGCCAGCAGCTTGGAGGCGGACTATCCAGACTATGGCTACACCTTC
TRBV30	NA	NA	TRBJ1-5	CAWSGIDSGNQPQHF	TGTGCCTGGAGTGGGATTGACAGCGGCAATCAGCCCCAGCATTTT
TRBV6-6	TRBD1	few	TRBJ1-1	CASSPTGGGDTEAFF	TGTGCCAGCAGTCCCACAGGGGGCGGGGACACTGAAGCTTTCTTT
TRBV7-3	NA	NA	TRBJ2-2	CASSPIGGTEELFF	TGTGCCAGCAGCCCCATTGGAGGCACCGAGGAGCTGTTTTTT
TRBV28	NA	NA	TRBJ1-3	CASSPGSGNTIYF	TGTGCCAGCAGTCCCGGGTCTGGAAACACCATATATTTT
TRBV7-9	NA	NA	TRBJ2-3	CASSSFERSSTDTQYF	TGTGCCAGCAGCTCTTTTGAGAGATCTAGCACAGATACGCAGTATTTT
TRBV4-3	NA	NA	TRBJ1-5	CASSRNVYRVEVAQPQHF	TGCGCCAGCAGCCGGAACGTGTATCGGGTAGAGGTTGCTCAGCCCCAGCATTTT
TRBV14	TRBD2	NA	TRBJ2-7	CASSQGLAETYEQYF	TGTGCCAGCAGCCAAGGACTAGCGGAGACCTACGAGCAGTACTTC
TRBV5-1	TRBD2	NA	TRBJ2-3	CASSPGLAESTDTQYF	TGCGCCAGCAGTCCGGGACTAGCGGAGAGCACAGATACGCAGTATTTT
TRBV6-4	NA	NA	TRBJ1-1	CASSEQTNTEAFF	TGTGCCAGCAGTGAACAGACGAACACTGAAGCTTTCTTT
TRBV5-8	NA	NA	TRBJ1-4	CASSFGGQGRMRLFF	TGTGCCAGCAGCTTTGGGGGCCAAGGTCGCATGAGACTGTTTTTT
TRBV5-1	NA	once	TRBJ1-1	CASSLGADTEAFF	TGCGCCAGCAGCTTGGGAGCGGACACTGAAGCTTTCTTT
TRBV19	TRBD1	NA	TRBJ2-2	CASRQGAGELFF	TGTGCCAGCCGACAGGGGGCCGGGGAGCTGTTTTTT
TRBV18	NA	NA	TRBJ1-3	CASSPQGGSSGNTIYF	TGTGCCAGCTCACCCCAGGGTGGGTCCTCTGGAAACACCATATATTTT